This TCR beta chain appears in the sequencing data of a study of lymphopenia after photon versus proton radiotherapy. Study-wide findings and caveats: After lymphocyte nadir, photon-treated repertoires showed oligoclonal expansion, especially CD8+ Temra. A bigger post-nadir fall in TCR diversity correlated inversely with survival time in deceased patients. Survival link was tested only in deceased patients; proton benefit remains a possibility. Proton therapy kept repertoires fairly stable, unlike photons, which gained effector/memory cells.

Of note for this clone: Its target is unknown.

Germline V gene sequence: CDR1 SGHTA, CDR2 FQGNSA. The CDR3 consists of 14 residues. With 5 bases removed from V and 2 bases from J, the gap between germline ends came to 7 bases. The data were produced by immunoSEQ multiplex PCR, yet TCRdb's version contains in-frame clones alone and is incomplete. Altogether tens of thousands of clones are present, approximately 84% being singletons, with the ten largest covering just over 2%. This sequence joins TRBV7-2 and TRBJ2-6, with unresolved D. The material sequenced was peripheral blood, taken from a patient treated with proton-based radiotherapy. This TCR came from a man aged 55 to 70 with pancreatic cancer. The CDR3 sequence: CASSRGPGANVLTF. DNA of the CDR3: TGTGCCAGCAGCAGAGGACCTGGGGCCAACGTCCTGACTTTC.